These 15 T cell receptor beta chains were sequenced from one sample in a study of T cell changes during pregnancy in multiple sclerosis. The protocol was immunoSEQ multiplex PCR, while the TCRdb copy is restricted to in-frame clones and leaves out a portion. This sample has tens of thousands of clones, with about 91% found just once. The starting material was CD4+ T cells from peripheral blood mononuclear cells, obtained in the third trimester of pregnancy. All receptors come from a female donor in good health, enrolled as a control in a pregnancy study.

The gene calls are TRBV7-3 and TRBJ2-5, with 13 bases lining up with TRBD2. Germline CDR1 SGHTA, CDR2 FQGTGA. The V gene end was trimmed by 4 bases and the J gene end by 4 bases; junction bases not matched to a gene: 9. CDR3 length: 17 residues. CDR3 in amino acids: CASSSQTSGGAGETQYF. DNA for the CDR3: TGTGCCAGCAGCTCGCAAACTAGCGGGGGGGCAGGAGAGACCCAGTACTTC.

This clone occurred once. This chain links TRBV15 with TRBJ2-1, with D uncertain. Germline values: CDR1 LNHNV, CDR2 YYDKDF (reference sequence). The CDR3 contains 15 residues. V lost 0 bases to trimming and J lost 2 bases, with 8 bases between them. CDR3 DNA: TGTGCCACCAGCAGAGATTCTCTAGCCTACAATGAGCAGTTCTTC. This codes for CATSRDSLAYNEQFF. Together with reference TRBV15 and TRBJ2-1, the CDR3 gives the full variable domain: DAMVIQNPRYQVTQFGKPVTLSCSQTLNHNVMYWYQQKSSQAPKLLFHYYDKDFNNEADTPDNFQSRRPNTSFCFLDIRSPGLGDTAMYLCATSRDSLAYNEQFFGPGTRLTVL.

V and J are TRBV19 and TRBJ1-5; D possibly corresponds to TRBD1 (5 bases). CDR1 and CDR2 (germline): LNHDA, SQIVND (reference sequence). CDR3 length: 12 residues. The CDR3 spells CAVAGSNQPQHF. Written as DNA, the CDR3 is TGTGCGGTGGCAGGGAGCAATCAGCCCCAGCATTTT.

This clone was detected once. The chain employs TRBV7-9 and TRBJ1-1; tentatively, D is TRBD1 (5 bases). V lost 7 bases, J lost 6 bases, and 21 bases lay in between. The CDR3 spans 15 residues. Germline values: CDR1 SEHNR, CDR2 FQNEAQ (reference sequence). CDR3 sequence reads: CASTVFGAEVAEAFF. The CDR3 region has the DNA TGTGCCAGCACCGTCTTTGGGGCCGAGGTGGCTGAAGCTTTCTTT.

This sequence joins TRBV5-1 and TRBJ1-2; weak D call: TRBD1 (5 bases). The V and J ends lost 6 bases and 5 bases respectively, with 20 bases between them. There are 15 residues in the CDR3. Germline CDR1 is SGHRS and CDR2 is YFSETQ. This CDR3 reads CASTDPGDRTYGYTF. The CDR3 DNA sequence: TGCGCCAGCACCGACCCTGGAGACAGAACTTATGGCTACACCTTC.

This rearrangement joins TRBV11-2 to TRBJ2-7; TRBD2 is a possible D gene (5 bases). The germline V gene has CDR1 SGHAT and CDR2 FQNNGV. The CDR3 length is 14 residues. Deletions cut 5 bases from V and 3 bases from J, with 14 bases between. The CDR3 loop is CASSRNGLIYEQYF. CDR3 sequence (DNA): TGTGCCAGCAGCCGGAACGGACTCATCTACGAGCAGTACTTC.

The chain has TRBV5-1 and TRBJ1-2; tentatively, D is TRBD1 (5 bases). CDR1 and CDR2 (germline): SGHRS, YFSETQ. This CDR3 contains 12 residues. V was clipped by 3 bases and J by 6 bases, with 9 bases between them. CDR3 region: CASSSRVDGYTF. In DNA, the CDR3 is TGCGCCAGCAGCTCCAGGGTTGATGGCTACACCTTC.

This chain joins TRBV15 and TRBJ2-5; tentative D call: TRBD1 (6 bases). Germline values: CDR1 LNHNV, CDR2 YYDKDF (reference sequence). The V and J ends lost 1 base and 7 bases respectively, with 10 bases between them. The CDR3 runs 13 residues. CDR3 sequence (DNA): TGTGCCACCAGCAGAGGGACAGAAGGGACCCAGTACTTC. Encoded protein: CATSRGTEGTQYF.

The chain recombines TRBV10-2 with TRBJ1-2; the D is unclear. This CDR3 has 12 amino acids. V lost 5 bases to trimming and J lost 8 bases, with 12 bases between them. Germline V lookup: CDR1 WSHSY, CDR2 SAAADI. CDR3 sequence (DNA): TGCGCCAGCAGTTCTGGGCAGAGCGGCTACACCTTC. It specifies CASSSGQSGYTF.

DNA for the CDR3: TGTGCCAGCAGTGTGGGGGAGCAGGGGCGACAGCCCCAGCATTTT. This sequence encodes CASSVGEQGRQPQHF. The chain joins TRBV2 to TRBJ1-5, with D tentatively TRBD1 (6 bases). V lost 4 bases and J lost 7, with 17 bases in between. CDR1 and CDR2 (germline): SNHLY, FYNNEI. The CDR3 runs to 15 residues.

The gene calls are TRBV7-2 and TRBJ1-1, with TRBD1 identical over 9 bases. Germline V gene data show CDR1 as SGHTA and CDR2 as FQGNSA. Losses at the gene ends were 1 base for V and 3 bases for J; bases not matched to a gene: 6. The CDR3 is 16 amino acids. CDR3 sequence: CASSLVGTGFDTEAFF. The CDR3 bases are TGTGCCAGCAGCTTAGTAGGGACAGGGTTTGACACTGAAGCTTTCTTT.

The gene calls are TRBV10-3 and TRBJ1-3; weak D call: TRBD1 (6 bases). Trimming removed 6 bases at V and 4 bases at J, with 13 bases between. Germline values: CDR1 ENHRY, CDR2 SYGVKD. The CDR3 is 14 residues long. The CDR3 DNA reads as TGTGCCATCAGACCAACAGGGAGAGGAAACACCATATATTTT. Its translation: CAIRPTGRGNTIYF.

The chain employs TRBV7-2 and TRBJ1-5; 7 bases match TRBD1. Germline-derived CDR1 and CDR2 are SGHTA and FQGNSA. This CDR3 comprises 15 residues. V dropped 5 bases and J dropped 0; count of bases not matched to a gene: 4. CDR3 sequence (DNA): TGTGCCAGCAGCGGGGGACAGCATAGCAATCAGCCCCAGCATTTT. Its translation is CASSGGQHSNQPQHF.

V gene TRBV5-8 combines with J gene TRBJ1-5; no reliable D call. The germline V and J ends were trimmed by 2 bases and 7 bases, with 7 bases remaining between them. Germline V CDR1 and CDR2: SGHTS, YDEGEE. This CDR3 has 12 residues. DNA of the CDR3: TGTGCCAGCAGCTTTCGGGGACAGCCCCAGCATTTT. It codes for CASSFRGQPQHF.

This rearrangement joins TRBV7-2 to TRBJ1-1; D perhaps matches TRBD1 (6 bases). This CDR3 spans 11 amino acids. The germline V and J ends were trimmed by 4 bases and 9 bases, with 9 bases remaining between them. CDR1 and CDR2 from the germline V gene are SGHTA and FQGNSA. CDR3 protein: CASSYGGQAFF. The CDR3 nucleotides read TGTGCCAGCAGCTACGGGGGGCAAGCTTTCTTT.